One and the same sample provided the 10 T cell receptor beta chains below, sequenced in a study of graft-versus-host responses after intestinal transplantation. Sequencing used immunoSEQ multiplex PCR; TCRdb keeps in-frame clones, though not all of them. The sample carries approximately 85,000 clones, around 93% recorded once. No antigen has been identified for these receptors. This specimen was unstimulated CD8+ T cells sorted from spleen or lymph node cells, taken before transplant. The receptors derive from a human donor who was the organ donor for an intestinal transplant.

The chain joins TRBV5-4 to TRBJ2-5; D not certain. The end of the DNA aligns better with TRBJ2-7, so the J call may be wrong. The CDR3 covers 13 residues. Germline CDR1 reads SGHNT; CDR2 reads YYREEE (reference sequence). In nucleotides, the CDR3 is TGTGCCAGCAGCTTGGGGTCGGTCTACGAGCAGTACTTC. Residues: CASSLGSVYEQYF.

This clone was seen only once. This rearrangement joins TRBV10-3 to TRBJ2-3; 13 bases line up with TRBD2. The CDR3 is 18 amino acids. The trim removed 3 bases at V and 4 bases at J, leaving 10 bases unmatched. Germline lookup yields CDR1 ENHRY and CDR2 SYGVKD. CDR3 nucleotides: TGTGCCATCAGTGAACTAGCGGGAGGGCCCCCAGACCCAGATACGCAGTATTTT. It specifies CAISELAGGPPDPDTQYF.

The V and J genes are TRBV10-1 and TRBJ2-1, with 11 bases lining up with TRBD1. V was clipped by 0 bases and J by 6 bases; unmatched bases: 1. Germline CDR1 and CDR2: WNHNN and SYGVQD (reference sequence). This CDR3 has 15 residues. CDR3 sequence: CASSESGTGGNEQFF. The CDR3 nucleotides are TGCGCCAGCAGTGAGTCGGGGACAGGGGGCAATGAGCAGTTCTTC.

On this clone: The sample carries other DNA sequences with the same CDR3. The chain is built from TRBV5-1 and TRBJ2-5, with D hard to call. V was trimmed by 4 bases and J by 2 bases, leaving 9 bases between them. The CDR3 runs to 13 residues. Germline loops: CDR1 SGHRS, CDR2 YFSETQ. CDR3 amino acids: CASSRRPQETQYF. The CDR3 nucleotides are TGCGCCAGCAGCCGGAGACCGCAAGAGACCCAGTACTTC. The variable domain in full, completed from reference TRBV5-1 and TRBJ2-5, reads KAGVTQTPRYLIKTRGQQVTLSCSPISGHRSVSWYQQTPGQGLQFLFEYFSETQRNKGNFPGRFSGRQFSNSRSEMNVSTLELGDSALYLCASSRRPQETQYFGPGTRLLVL.

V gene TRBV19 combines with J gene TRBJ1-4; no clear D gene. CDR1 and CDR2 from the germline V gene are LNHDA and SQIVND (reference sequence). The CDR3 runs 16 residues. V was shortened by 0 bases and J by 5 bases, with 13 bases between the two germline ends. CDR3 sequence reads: CASSIDPGSPNEKLFF. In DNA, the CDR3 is TGTGCCAGTAGTATAGATCCGGGATCTCCGAATGAAAAACTGTTTTTT. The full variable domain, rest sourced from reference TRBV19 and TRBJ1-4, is DGGITQSPKYLFRKEGQNVTLSCEQNLNHDAMYWYRQDPGQGLRLIYYSQIVNDFQKGDIAEGYSVSREKKESFPLTVTSAQKNPTAFYLCASSIDPGSPNEKLFFGSGTQLSVL.

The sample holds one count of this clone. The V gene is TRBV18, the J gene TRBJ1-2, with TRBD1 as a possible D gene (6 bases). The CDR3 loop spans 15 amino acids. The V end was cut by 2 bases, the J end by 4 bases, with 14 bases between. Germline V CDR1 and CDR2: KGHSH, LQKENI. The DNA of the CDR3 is TGTGCCAGCTCACCATTCGCCGGGACACCCTATGGCTACACCTTC. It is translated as CASSPFAGTPYGYTF.

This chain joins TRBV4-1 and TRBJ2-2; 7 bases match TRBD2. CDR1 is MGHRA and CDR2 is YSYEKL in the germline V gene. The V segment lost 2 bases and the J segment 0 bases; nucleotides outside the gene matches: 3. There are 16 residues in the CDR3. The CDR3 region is CASSQLAEPNTGELFF. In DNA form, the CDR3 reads TGCGCCAGCAGCCAACTAGCGGAGCCGAACACCGGGGAGCTGTTTTTT.

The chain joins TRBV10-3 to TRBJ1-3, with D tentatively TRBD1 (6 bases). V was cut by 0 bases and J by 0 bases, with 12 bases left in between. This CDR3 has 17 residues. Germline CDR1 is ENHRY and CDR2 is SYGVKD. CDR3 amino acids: CAISESPTGFSGNTIYF. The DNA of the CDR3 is TGTGCCATCAGTGAGTCTCCGACAGGTTTCTCTGGAAACACCATATATTTT.

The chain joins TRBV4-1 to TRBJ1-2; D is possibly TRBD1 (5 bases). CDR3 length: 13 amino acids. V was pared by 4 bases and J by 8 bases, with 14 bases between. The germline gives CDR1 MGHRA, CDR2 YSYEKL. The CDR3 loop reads CASSPSGAGGYTF. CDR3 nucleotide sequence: TGCGCCAGCAGCCCTTCCGGGGCCGGGGGCTACACCTTC.

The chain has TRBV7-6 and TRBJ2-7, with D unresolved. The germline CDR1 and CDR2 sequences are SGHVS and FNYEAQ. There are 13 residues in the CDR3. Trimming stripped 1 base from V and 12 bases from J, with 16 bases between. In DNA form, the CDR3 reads TGTGCCAGCAGCTTAGACCCCGCCGAATACTTGTACTTC. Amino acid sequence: CASSLDPAEYLYF.